Listed below are T cell receptor beta chains from one sample, sequenced in a study of long-term antiretroviral therapy in people with HIV. Using immunoSEQ multiplex PCR, the repertoire was profiled, and TCRdb retains in-frame clones only, with some absent. Among about 11,000 clones, around 88% were seen once, and the ten largest hold about a fifth. Sequencing used unsorted PBMCs, obtained 0.2 years before starting antiretroviral therapy. The receptors come from a woman in her thirties or forties with HIV. Both conserved end residues are part of each CDR3. Fields, in order: CDR3 protein, V gene, J gene, CDR3 length.

CDR3aa: CASSEAGTGVSPLHF; v_gene: TRBV18; j_gene: TRBJ1-6; len: 15
CDR3aa: CASSLGAGQANQPQHF; v_gene: TRBV7-9; j_gene: TRBJ1-5; len: 16
CDR3aa: CAAGISNTGELFF; v_gene: TRBV11-2; j_gene: TRBJ2-2; len: 13
CDR3aa: CASSAPGHPAGQPQHF; v_gene: TRBV7-8; j_gene: TRBJ1-5; len: 16
CDR3aa: CASRGGQGSYNEQFF; v_gene: TRBV2; j_gene: TRBJ2-1; len: 15
CDR3aa: CASSLAGGPPGELFF; v_gene: TRBV5-4; j_gene: TRBJ2-2; len: 15
CDR3aa: CASSSTGTSGVGDTQYF; v_gene: TRBV7-8; j_gene: TRBJ2-3; len: 17
CDR3aa: CASSLSPGRSGGYTF; v_gene: TRBV27; j_gene: TRBJ1-2; len: 15
CDR3aa: CSVSSGGSFGETQYF; v_gene: TRBV29-1; j_gene: TRBJ2-5; len: 15
CDR3aa: CASSIPRDFNEQFF; v_gene: TRBV19; j_gene: TRBJ2-1; len: 14
CDR3aa: CASSSSQETQYF; v_gene: TRBV5-1; j_gene: TRBJ2-5; len: 12
CDR3aa: CASSQDPGLRLGTDTQYF; v_gene: TRBV4-1; j_gene: TRBJ2-3; len: 18
CDR3aa: CAISERTGDYGYTF; v_gene: TRBV6-6; j_gene: TRBJ1-2; len: 14
CDR3aa: CASSLEGGGYEQYF; v_gene: TRBV5-1; j_gene: TRBJ2-7; len: 14
CDR3aa: CASSLSKKTGANEKLFF; v_gene: TRBV27; j_gene: TRBJ1-4; len: 17
CDR3aa: CASSINRDGIGYTF; v_gene: TRBV19; j_gene: TRBJ1-2; len: 14
CDR3aa: CASSSTGSGHTEAFF; v_gene: TRBV7-3; j_gene: TRBJ1-1; len: 15